This is a list of T cell receptor beta chains from one sample in a study of blood T cell repertoires in COVID-19. Generated by immunoSEQ multiplex PCR, the TCRdb table keeps only in-frame clones and is missing some. The sample includes some 260,000 clones, 70% to 85% of them seen just once. Source material: peripheral blood. These receptors were taken from a man older than 75 with acute or convalescent COVID-19. Both conserved end residues are trimmed from each CDR3.

j_gene,v_gene,CDR3aa
TRBJ1-4,TRBV5-5,ASSLAVQGFATNEKLF
TRBJ2-1,TRBV5-4,ASSTRRQTPYNEQF
TRBJ1-6,TRBV7-2,ASSLSPGGGSPLH
TRBJ1-1,TRBV24-1,ATSGGPGTEAF
TRBJ1-5,TRBV3-1/TRBV3-2,ASSQQGSNQPQH
TRBJ1-6,TRBV3-1/TRBV3-2,ASSRTDNSPLH
TRBJ2-7,TRBV24-1,ATSGTNYYEQY
TRBJ2-5,TRBV2,ASSDSTDQETQY
TRBJ2-2,TRBV7-2,ASSLGGGHGGELF
TRBJ1-3,TRBV5-4,ASSLGQNSGNTIY
TRBJ1-3,TRBV5-1,ASSLVGETGNTIY
TRBJ2-1,TRBV18,ASSRSGREEQF
TRBJ1-1,TRBV6-5,ASGGEGNTEAF
TRBJ1-5,TRBV30,AWSSGNQPQH
TRBJ2-7,TRBV3-1/TRBV3-2,ASSQRGKGSYEQY
TRBJ2-6,TRBV14,ASSQFFSGANVLT
TRBJ2-7,TRBV6-6,ASLAGWGYEQY
TRBJ2-5,TRBV3-1/TRBV3-2,ASSQYEETQY
TRBJ1-1,TRBV6-4,ASSDSHYLNTEAF
TRBJ1-5,TRBV3-1/TRBV3-2,ASSNSVTGRQPQH
TRBJ1-2,TRBV7-2,ASSLGLRTDNGYT
TRBJ1-2,TRBV6-5,ASSYYRDRGGYT
TRBJ1-3,TRBV28,ASSLLTGVRGNTIY
TRBJ2-3,TRBV29-1,SVSGTSGRALTDTQY
TRBJ2-7,TRBV5-1,ASSLEGHRSYEQY
TRBJ2-5,TRBV6-1,ASSEWAGETQY